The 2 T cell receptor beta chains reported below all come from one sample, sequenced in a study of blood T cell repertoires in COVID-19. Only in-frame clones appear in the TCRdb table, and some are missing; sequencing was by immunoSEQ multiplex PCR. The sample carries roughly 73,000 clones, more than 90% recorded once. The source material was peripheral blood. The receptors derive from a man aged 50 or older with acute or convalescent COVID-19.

In nucleotides, the CDR3 is TGTGCCAGCATCACCGTCAGGGATTCCTACAATGAGCAGTTCTTC. Its protein product is CASITVRDSYNEQFF. The J gene is TRBJ2-1, the V gene TRBV2; possibly TRBD1 for D (5 bases). There are 15 residues in the CDR3. Germline loops: CDR1 SNHLY, CDR2 FYNNEI. The V and J ends lost 7 bases and 1 base respectively, with 14 bases between them.

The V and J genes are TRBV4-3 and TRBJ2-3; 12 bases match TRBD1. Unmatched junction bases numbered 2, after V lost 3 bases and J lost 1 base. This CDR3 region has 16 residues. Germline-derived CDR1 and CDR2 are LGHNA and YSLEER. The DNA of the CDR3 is TGCGCCAGCAGCCACGGGACAGGGGGCCGCACAGATACGCAGTATTTT. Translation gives CASSHGTGGRTDTQYF.